This TCR beta chain appears in the sequencing data of a study of brain T cells in children with intractable seizures (dated by TCRdb to the early 2020s). Regarding the study in general: Resected brain tissue from about 50 pediatric epilepsy surgery cases was initially screened for immune gene transcripts with a NanoString immunology panel. Among the roughly twelve selected surgery cases, pre-surgery blood was additionally sequenced for eight, leaving four cases with brain tissue only. Study-level results and caveats: Viral specificity was inferred only from CDR3 sequence similarity, and patients' HCMV serostatus was unknown. Because sequencing depth differed between pre- and post-surgery blood, the absence of clones from the pre-surgery sample may reflect undersampling.

The immunoSEQ assay was applied to genomic DNA to generate the TCR beta chain sequences. The authors' pipeline ran thus. CDR3 sequences not starting with the conserved framework cysteine at position 104 were manually removed. Clonality was calculated as one minus the normalized Shannon's Diversity Index, with values ranging from 0 (maximal diversity) to 1 (oligoclonal). To check whether a given CDR3 had different frequencies in two samples, for example brain versus blood, chi-squared comparison-of-proportions tests were used. Public clonotypes were identified by searching immuneACCESS, and similarity to known antiviral clonotypes was assessed with the VDJdb browser. TCRdb took this table from immuneACCESS and kept in-frame rearrangements with V and J called. Such tables lack part of the clones; where checked against another copy, unresolved V genes explain under half of the gap, and the rest is unexplained. V and J calls and clone size are those listed in that table; D and trimming were worked out from the DNA. For this sample there are 75,000 to 80,000 clones; approximately 94% appear just once. Clones ranked in the top ten supply under 2% of the sample.

Reading the label with the study, this specimen's time point is: resected brain tissue, or blood drawn just prior to surgery. The surgery cases showing the highest brain T cell transcript signatures were chosen for TCR beta chain sequencing of brain tissue and, when available, of blood. Patients had been treated with at least one anti-epileptic drug before surgery. TCR-sequenced patients were children with drug-resistant epilepsy due to tuberous sclerosis complex, focal cortical dysplasia, Rasmussen encephalitis or hemimegalencephaly. The Monarch genomic DNA purification kit was used to extract bulk genomic DNA from unsorted brain tissue and from whole blood. The germline V gene provides CDR1 MNHNS and CDR2 SASEGT. The CDR3 has 15 amino acids, counting the end cysteine and phenylalanine. The DNA shown is the 45-base CDR3, in frame from base 1. V lost 10 bases and J lost 3 bases, and the count of bases not matched to a germline gene is 10.

In regard to this clone: This clone's antigen is unknown. No quality values exist for individual bases; no much larger clone is one base distant.

The sequence joins TRBV6-1 to TRBJ2-2; the junction holds 8 bases that match TRBD2. This material consisted of peripheral blood, taken at surgery. The source of this sequence is a boy younger than two with tuberous sclerosis and intractable seizures. The nucleotides are TGTGCCACCGAAAAAGCGGGAGAGTACACCGGGGAGCTGTTTTTT. It is translated as CATEKAGEYTGELFF.